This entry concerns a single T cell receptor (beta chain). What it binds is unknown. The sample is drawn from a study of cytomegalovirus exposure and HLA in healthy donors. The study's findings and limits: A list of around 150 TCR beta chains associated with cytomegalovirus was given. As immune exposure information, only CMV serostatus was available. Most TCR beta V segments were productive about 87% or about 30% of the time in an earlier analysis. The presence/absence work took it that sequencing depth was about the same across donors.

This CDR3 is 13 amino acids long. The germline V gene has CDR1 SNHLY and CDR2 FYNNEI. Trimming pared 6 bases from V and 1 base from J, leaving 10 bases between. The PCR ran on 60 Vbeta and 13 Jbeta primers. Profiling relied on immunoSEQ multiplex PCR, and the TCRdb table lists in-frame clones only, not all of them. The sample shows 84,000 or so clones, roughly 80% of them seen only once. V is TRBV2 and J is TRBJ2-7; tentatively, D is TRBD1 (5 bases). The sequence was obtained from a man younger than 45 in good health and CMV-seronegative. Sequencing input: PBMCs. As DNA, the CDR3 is TGTGCCAGCAGGAGCAGGGAATCCTACGAGCAGTACTTC. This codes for CASRSRESYEQYF.